This TCR beta chain was identified in a study of OX40 agonist ivuxolimab in advanced cancers. Study-wide background: Therapy given before enrollment (anti-PD-1, anti-PD-L1 or anti-CTLA-4) was allowed, and over 35% had some.

Some clones are missing from TCRdb's copy, which holds only in-frame ones; the method was immunoSEQ multiplex PCR. The data hold under 80,000 clones, with 75% to 90% observed a single time. Individuals having autoimmune disease history or systemic immunosuppression were not enrolled. This sequence was found in an adult with an advanced solid tumor such as melanoma, head and neck, liver or kidney cancer. The sequencing here drew on CD4+ or CD8+ T cells sorted from blood, taken in a trial of the OX40 agonist ivuxolimab.

CDR3 DNA sequence: TGTGCCAGCAGCTTAGGTCCTATTGGCAATGAGCAGTTCTTC. Its translation is CASSLGPIGNEQFF. The chain has TRBV7-6 and TRBJ2-1; D remains unclear. CDR3 length equals 14 residues. With 1 base removed from V and 6 bases from J, the gap between germline ends came to 10 bases. From germline, CDR1 is SGHVS and CDR2 FNYEAQ.